This T cell receptor (beta chain) emerged from a study of cytotoxic CD8 clonotypes in ibrutinib-treated CLL. Study as a whole: The patients, some 12 relapsed/refractory and more than 14 treatment-naive, included about 18 who were IGHV unmutated.

Produced via immunoSEQ multiplex PCR; TCRdb's table is partial and in-frame only. The top ten clones hold 2% to 2.5% of a sample with 100,000 to 150,000 clones, over 75% of them seen once. This CDR3 has 17 residues. Looked up from germline, CDR1 is SGHTA and CDR2 is FQGTGA. Losses at the gene ends were 4 bases for V and 2 bases for J; bases not matched to a gene: 14. This rearrangement joins TRBV7-3 to TRBJ2-7, with TRBD1 matching over 7 bases. This TCR came from a human donor with chronic lymphocytic leukemia. This material consisted of PBMCs, taken after 24 months of ibrutinib treatment. CDR3 sequence: CASSSETPGQTTYEQYF. The CDR3 region has the DNA TGTGCCAGCAGCTCCGAAACGCCGGGACAGACGACCTACGAGCAGTACTTC.